The 19 T cell receptor beta chains in this list originate from one sample, sequenced in a study of blood T cell repertoires in COVID-19. Sequencing used immunoSEQ multiplex PCR; TCRdb keeps in-frame clones, though not all of them. Of about 100,000 clones in the sample, roughly nine tenths were seen once. Sequenced: peripheral blood. These receptors were taken from a human donor in a cohort sampled during active COVID-19.

This chain uses TRBV7-8 with TRBJ2-2, with 7 bases identical to TRBD1. V lost 0 bases and J lost 5; bases outside the gene matches: 9. Looked up from germline, CDR1 is SGHVS and CDR2 is FQNEAQ. This CDR3 spans 17 amino acids. CDR3 region: CASSLALRDRETGELFF. CDR3 in DNA: TGTGCCAGCAGCTTAGCGCTCCGGGACAGAGAAACCGGGGAGCTGTTTTTT.

This clone was counted a few times. The chain combines TRBV5-6 with TRBJ2-7; D is ambiguous. Trimming stripped 3 bases from V and 6 bases from J, with 7 bases between. Germline V gene data show CDR1 as SGHDT and CDR2 as YYEEEE. CDR3 length: 11 amino acids. CDR3 protein: CASSSRREQYF. The CDR3 DNA reads TGTGCCAGCAGCTCCCGTCGCGAGCAGTACTTC.

The J gene is TRBJ2-7, the V gene TRBV20-1; 7 bases are shared with TRBD2. Losses at the gene ends were 6 bases for V and 6 bases for J; bases not matched to a gene: 5. Germline V CDR1 and CDR2: DFQATT, SNEGSKA (reference sequence). The CDR3 is 11 residues long. The CDR3 region has the DNA TGCAGTGCCGATCCTAGCGGCGAGCAGTACTTC. Its translation: CSADPSGEQYF.

The rearrangement joins TRBV18 to TRBJ2-7; D not certain. Germline V gene lookup returns CDR1 KGHSH and CDR2 LQKENI. V was trimmed by 4 bases and J by 3 bases, leaving 10 bases between them. The CDR3 extends over 13 amino acids. CDR3 residues: CASSRPEYYEQYF. The CDR3, as DNA: TGTGCCAGCTCACGCCCAGAATACTACGAGCAGTACTTC. Supplemented by reference TRBV18 and TRBJ2-7, the full variable domain reads NAGVMQNPRHLVRRRGQEARLRCSPMKGHSHVYWYRQLPEEGLKFMVYLQKENIIDESGMPKERFSAEFPKEGPSILRIQQVVRGDSAAYFCASSRPEYYEQYFGPGTRLTVT.

This clone showed up just once. The rearrangement uses TRBV5-4 and TRBJ2-1, with D possibly matching TRBD1 (6 bases). This CDR3 has 13 residues. Germline CDR1 and CDR2: SGHNT and YYREEE (reference sequence). Trimming pared 5 bases from V and 8 bases from J, leaving 14 bases between. CDR3 sequence reads: CASSSTGSHEQFF. The CDR3 coding sequence is TGTGCCAGCAGTTCCACAGGGAGCCATGAGCAGTTCTTC.

This clone appeared once. The chain uses TRBV9 and TRBJ2-2; TRBD2 aligns across 9 bases. The CDR3 runs to 18 residues. Trimming at V came to 4 bases and at J to 0 bases, leaving 10 bases not matched to a gene. Germline CDR1 SGDLS, CDR2 YYNGEE. The DNA for the CDR3 is TGTGCCAGCAGCCCGAGACTAGCGGCGATCACGAACACCGGGGAGCTGTTTTTT. It encodes CASSPRLAAITNTGELFF.

The J gene is TRBJ2-3, the V gene TRBV7-2; D ambiguous. The ends were cut back, 1 base at V and 3 bases at J, with 8 bases in the middle. Germline CDR1 is SGHTA and CDR2 is FQGNSA. There are 14 residues in the CDR3. CDR3 amino acids: CASSLGLVTDTQYF. CDR3 nucleotide sequence: TGTGCCAGCAGCTTAGGACTCGTAACAGATACGCAGTATTTT.

The rearrangement joins TRBV5-1 to TRBJ2-7; possible D gene TRBD1, 5 bases. The CDR3 loop spans 15 amino acids. Looked up from germline, CDR1 is SGHRS and CDR2 is YFSETQ. The V end was cut by 0 bases, the J end by 0 bases, with 10 bases between. The CDR3 nucleotides are TGCGCCAGCAGCTTGGTAGCAGGGCCCTCCTACGAGCAGTACTTC. This codes for CASSLVAGPSYEQYF.

The V call is TRBV15, the J call TRBJ2-3, with D perhaps matching TRBD2 (6 bases). This CDR3 is built from 16 residues. The V gene lost 3 bases and the J gene lost 2 bases, with 15 bases spanning the gap. Germline V gene sequence: CDR1 LNHNV, CDR2 YYDKDF (reference sequence). The CDR3 bases are TGTGCCACCAGCAGGCCAGATCGGGACTCCACAGATACGCAGTATTTT. It yields the protein CATSRPDRDSTDTQYF.

This chain connects TRBV5-8 to TRBJ2-1; D is perhaps TRBD2 (5 bases). The germline V gene encodes CDR1 SGHTS and CDR2 YDEGEE. CDR3 length equals 14 residues. V shed 4 bases and J shed 6 bases, with 14 bases lying between them. The CDR3 bases are TGTGCCAGCAGCCTCATTAGGGCGGGCAATGAGCAGTTCTTC. This translates into CASSLIRAGNEQFF. Supplemented by reference TRBV5-8 and TRBJ2-1, the full variable domain reads EAGVTQSPTHLIKTRGQQATLRCSPISGHTSVYWYQQALGLGLQFLLWYDEGEERNRGNFPPRFSGRQFPNYSSELNVNALELEDSALYLCASSLIRAGNEQFFGPGTRLTVL.

The V and J genes are TRBV9 and TRBJ2-1; 9 bases agree with TRBD2. The length of the CDR3 is 17 residues. Germline V CDR1 and CDR2: SGDLS, YYNGEE. V shed 0 bases, J shed 4 bases, and the junction held 8 bases outside the gene matches. For the CDR3, the DNA is TGTGCCAGCAGCGTAGAGGTAGCGGGGGCGGGGTACAATGAGCAGTTCTTC. It yields the protein CASSVEVAGAGYNEQFF.

This clone was picked up one time. V gene TRBV2 combines with J gene TRBJ2-5, with 9 bases aligning to TRBD1. Germline lookup yields CDR1 SNHLY and CDR2 FYNNEI. This CDR3 spans 14 amino acids. The trim removed 6 bases at V and 5 bases at J, leaving 7 bases unmatched. The CDR3 coding sequence is TGTGCCAGCAGAGGACAGGGGCAAATGGAGACCCAGTACTTC. This sequence encodes CASRGQGQMETQYF.

This chain uses TRBV9 with TRBJ1-1; no clear D gene. The CDR3 loop spans 15 amino acids. V lost 0 bases, J lost 0 bases, and 9 bases lay in between. The germline V gene encodes CDR1 SGDLS and CDR2 YYNGEE. CDR3 region: CASSVDSEMNTEAFF. The CDR3 DNA follows: TGTGCCAGCAGCGTAGATTCGGAGATGAACACTGAAGCTTTCTTT.

This rearrangement joins TRBV19 to TRBJ2-1, with 11 bases identical to TRBD2. After removal of 4 bases from V and 6 bases from J, the junction contained 5 bases not matched to a gene. CDR1 is LNHDA and CDR2 is SQIVND in the germline V gene (reference sequence). The CDR3 has 15 residues. CDR3 region: CASSNIAGGGNEQFF. In nucleotides, the CDR3 is TGTGCCAGTAGTAACATAGCGGGAGGGGGCAATGAGCAGTTCTTC.

This clone was counted a few times. CDR3 DNA: TGTGCCAGCAGCTTTGAAAGGTGGCGGACAGGGATCACAGATACGCAGTATTTT. Its protein product is CASSFERWRTGITDTQYF. V usage is TRBV7-2 and J usage is TRBJ2-3; 8 nucleotides line up with TRBD1. The CDR3 contains 18 residues. The V and J ends lost 3 bases and 2 bases, in that order; junction bases with no gene match: 13. From germline, CDR1 is SGHTA and CDR2 FQGNSA.

The V call is TRBV5-6, the J call TRBJ2-1; D ambiguous. The CDR3 is made up of 12 amino acids. Trimming took 5 bases from V and 7 from J, leaving 10 bases between them. From germline, CDR1 is SGHDT and CDR2 YYEEEE. CDR3 coding DNA: TGTGCCAGCAGTCCCCTGAGGAATGAGCAGTTCTTC. It codes for CASSPLRNEQFF.

The CDR3 here is CASSNHPAGGETQYF. The DNA for the CDR3 is TGTGCCAGCAGTAATCACCCAGCGGGGGGAGAGACCCAGTACTTC. V usage is TRBV6-5 and J usage is TRBJ2-5, with 9 positions matching TRBD2. The CDR3 runs to 15 residues. Germline lookup yields CDR1 MNHEY and CDR2 SVGAGI. V shed 5 bases, J shed 4 bases, and the junction held 8 bases outside the gene matches.

The chain couples TRBV4-3 to TRBJ1-5; the match to TRBD1 covers 9 bases. Germline CDR1 and CDR2: LGHNA and YSLEER. Trimming at V came to 5 bases and at J to 6 bases, leaving 14 bases not matched to a gene. The CDR3 consists of 17 residues. CDR3 sequence (DNA): TGCGCCAGCAGCGTCCGGGACAGGGATATTATGGGTCAGCCCCAGCATTTT. Encoded protein: CASSVRDRDIMGQPQHF.

The J gene is TRBJ1-2, the V gene TRBV4-2; no definite D call. The V end was cut by 0 bases, the J end by 4 bases, with 9 bases between. The CDR3 length is 14 residues. Looked up from germline, CDR1 is LGHNA and CDR2 is YNFKEQ. The CDR3 nucleotides are TGTGCCAGCAGCCAAGATCAGGCAGTCTATGGCTACACCTTC. This sequence encodes CASSQDQAVYGYTF.